These 26 T cell receptor beta chains originate from one sample sequenced in a study of control samples from healthy donors and cancer patients. Assay used: immunoSEQ multiplex PCR; TCRdb lists only in-frame clones, some missing. The sample records roughly 130,000 clones, about 93% being singletons. Sequencing was done on a sample of blood. Receptors originate from a man aged 18 to 29 in good health.

The gene calls are TRBV5-5 and TRBJ1-6; D perhaps matches TRBD1 (6 bases). Trimming pared 6 bases from V and 8 bases from J, leaving 18 bases between. This CDR3 has 15 amino acids. Germline assignment: CDR1 SGHKS and CDR2 YYEKEE (reference sequence). The CDR3 loop is CASTRDTETHSPLHF. CDR3 nucleotide sequence: TGTGCCAGCACCAGGGACACGGAAACCCATTCACCCCTCCACTTT.

V is TRBV30 and J is TRBJ2-5; no reliable D call. The germline CDR1 and CDR2 sequences are GTSNPN and SVGIG (reference sequence). Trimming left V 2 bases short and J 4 bases short, with 11 bases between. The CDR3 sequence is 13 residues long. CDR3 in DNA: TGTGCCTGGAGTAGTAGGCTGGGAGAGACCCAGTACTTC. Translated, it gives CAWSSRLGETQYF.

The gene calls are TRBV10-3 and TRBJ1-2; D call uncertain. The V end lost 2 bases, the J end lost 5 bases, and 21 bases lay between the germline ends. From germline, CDR1 is ENHRY and CDR2 SYGVKD. This CDR3 is 17 amino acids long. This CDR3 is CAISEPTGESRAYGYTF. In nucleotides, the CDR3 is TGTGCCATCAGTGAGCCTACGGGAGAGTCAAGGGCTTATGGCTACACCTTC.

The V call is TRBV4-3, the J call TRBJ2-1, with 7 bases that match TRBD2. Germline CDR1 reads LGHNA; CDR2 reads YSLEER. The V gene end was trimmed by 0 bases and the J gene end by 5 bases; junction bases not matched to a gene: 4. The CDR3 length is 15 residues. In nucleotides, the CDR3 is TGCGCCAGCAGCCAAGATATGGGGGGGAACAATGAGCAGTTCTTC. Protein product: CASSQDMGGNNEQFF.

The table lists this clone with a count of one. The rearrangement links TRBV10-3 to TRBJ2-1; D is undetermined. Germline values: CDR1 ENHRY, CDR2 SYGVKD. V was pared by 2 bases and J by 7 bases, with 3 bases between. The CDR3 runs 11 residues. The CDR3 loop is CAISEGNEQFF. The CDR3 nucleotides read TGTGCCATCAGTGAGGGAAATGAGCAGTTCTTC.

The V gene is TRBV7-2, the J gene TRBJ2-7; 9 bases map to TRBD1. J lost 5 bases, V lost 4 bases, and 9 bases had no gene match. The germline V gene has CDR1 SGHTA and CDR2 FQGNSA. The CDR3 has 15 residues. CDR3: CASSYGGDRANEQYF. As DNA, the CDR3 is TGTGCCAGCAGCTATGGGGGGGACAGGGCCAACGAGCAGTACTTC.

J is TRBJ2-4 and V is TRBV7-2, with 14 bases matching TRBD2. This CDR3 contains 17 residues. The V gene end was trimmed by 5 bases and the J gene end by 6 bases; junction bases not matched to a gene: 9. Germline V lookup: CDR1 SGHTA, CDR2 FQGNSA. This chain's CDR3 is CASSPGTSGSQGNIQYF. CDR3 coding DNA: TGTGCCAGCAGCCCCGGGACTAGCGGGAGTCAGGGAAACATTCAGTACTTC.

The CDR3 spells CASSLVQGQANQPQHF. CDR3 nucleotides: TGTGCCAGCAGCTTAGTCCAGGGACAAGCCAATCAGCCCCAGCATTTT. J is TRBJ1-5 and V is TRBV7-6; D might be TRBD1 (6 bases). Trimming took off 1 base at V and 3 bases at J, with 13 bases between the two ends. This CDR3 has 16 amino acids. Per germline, CDR1 SGHVS and CDR2 FNYEAQ.

The chain employs TRBV2 and TRBJ2-1; D uncertain. The CDR3 has 17 residues. V lost 3 bases, J lost 3 bases, and 18 bases lay in between. CDR1 SNHLY and CDR2 FYNNEI come from the germline V gene. The CDR3 bases are TGTGCCAGCAGTGAGAATAGCTTCCTTTATATCTACAATGAGCAGTTCTTC. This encodes CASSENSFLYIYNEQFF.

The V call is TRBV6-2 or TRBV6-3, the J call TRBJ1-1, with a possible D match to TRBD1 (6 bases). V lost 2 bases and J 1 base, leaving 14 bases between the germline ends. CDR1 MNHEY and CDR2 SVGEGT come from the germline V gene. The CDR3 extends over 16 amino acids. CDR3 in DNA: TGTGCCAGCAGTTACCCGAAGGGGGGAAGGAACACTGAAGCTTTCTTT. Protein sequence: CASSYPKGGRNTEAFF.

V gene TRBV24-1 combines with J gene TRBJ2-6, with D perhaps being TRBD1 or TRBD2 (5 bases each). CDR1 is KGHDR, CDR2 SFDVKD, per germline. The CDR3 spans 16 residues. V was shortened by 9 bases and J by 0 bases, with 14 bases between the two germline ends. Here the CDR3 reads CATETAGTSGANVLTF. The DNA of the CDR3 is TGTGCCACCGAAACGGCAGGGACCTCTGGGGCCAACGTCCTGACTTTC.

The chain recombines TRBV6-6 with TRBJ2-3; D gene unclear. Germline CDR1 and CDR2: MNHNY and SVGAGI (reference sequence). Trimming left V 2 bases short and J 6 bases short, with 6 bases between. The CDR3 sequence is 12 residues long. The CDR3 coding sequence is TGTGCCAGCAGTTACAGCAGGGATACGCAGTATTTT. This encodes CASSYSRDTQYF.

The chain joins TRBV7-3 to TRBJ2-1; 8 bases map to TRBD2. CDR3 size: 13 residues. The J segment lost 8 bases and the V segment lost 5 bases, leaving 5 bases of the junction unmatched. The V gene's germline CDR1 is SGHTA and CDR2 FQGTGA. CDR3 nucleotides: TGTGCCAGCAGCCACCGGGGGGGCGATGAGCAGTTCTTC. Translated: CASSHRGGDEQFF.

The rearrangement uses TRBV18 and TRBJ2-7; D is perhaps TRBD1 or TRBD2 (6 bases each). This CDR3 is built from 14 residues. Trimming shortened V by 0 bases and J by 4 bases, and 10 bases separated the two germline ends. Germline lookup yields CDR1 KGHSH and CDR2 LQKENI. This chain's CDR3 is CASSPPRGEYEQYF. The DNA of the CDR3 is TGTGCCAGCTCACCACCGAGGGGGGAGTACGAGCAGTACTTC.

This chain connects TRBV19 to TRBJ1-4; 7 nucleotides agree with TRBD1. The CDR3 sequence is 14 residues long. V shed 4 bases, J shed 4 bases, and the junction held 3 bases outside the gene matches. In germline, CDR1 is LNHDA, CDR2 SQIVND (reference sequence). CDR3: CASSNRGHNEKLFF. In DNA form, the CDR3 reads TGTGCCAGTAGTAACAGGGGACATAATGAAAAACTGTTTTTT.

The rearrangement joins TRBV6-2 or TRBV6-3 to TRBJ2-7; 8 bases agree with TRBD2. The V gene end was trimmed by 5 bases and the J gene end by 3 bases; junction bases not matched to a gene: 6. The CDR3 extends over 14 amino acids. The germline gives CDR1 MNHEY, CDR2 SVGEGT. The CDR3 loop reads CASSTRGGDYEQYV. CDR3 nucleotide sequence: TGTGCCAGCAGTACCCGGGGGGGGGACTACGAGCAGTACGTC.

The chain is built from TRBV7-3 and TRBJ2-3; 9 bases are a match to TRBD1. Germline V lookup: CDR1 SGHTA, CDR2 FQGTGA. The length of the CDR3 is 14 residues. J gave up 6 bases and V 5 bases, and 6 bases lay outside the gene matches. The CDR3 DNA sequence: TGTGCCAGCAGCCCCGGACAGGGGCCGGATACGCAGTATTTT. Protein product: CASSPGQGPDTQYF.

The chain has TRBV7-9 and TRBJ1-1; weak D call: TRBD1 (5 bases). V was clipped by 4 bases and J by 1 base, with 13 bases between them. This CDR3 is built from 15 residues. Germline V gene data show CDR1 as SEHNR and CDR2 as FQNEAQ (reference sequence). The CDR3 DNA follows: TGTGCCAGCAGCTCCCCGACAGTTGCGAACACTGAAGCTTTCTTT. Translated, it gives CASSSPTVANTEAFF. Looking up the rest from reference TRBV7-9 and TRBJ1-1 gives the full variable domain: DTGVSQNPRHKITKRGQNVTFRCDPISEHNRLYWYRQTLGQGPEFLTYFQNEAQLEKSRLLSDRFSAERPKGSFSTLEIQRTEQGDSAMYLCASSSPTVANTEAFFGQGTRLTVV.

The chain is built from TRBV30 and TRBJ2-6; D unresolved. CDR3 length: 12 amino acids. From germline, CDR1 is GTSNPN and CDR2 SVGIG (reference sequence). Trimming removed 5 bases at V and 2 bases at J, with 4 bases between. The CDR3 DNA is TGTGCCTGGGAGGCTGGGGCCAACGTCCTGACTTTC. Translating gives CAWEAGANVLTF.

This chain links TRBV19 with TRBJ2-5; D may match TRBD1 or TRBD2 (5 bases each). This CDR3 spans 15 amino acids. Looked up from germline, CDR1 is LNHDA and CDR2 is SQIVND (reference sequence). Trimming shortened V by 4 bases and J by 7 bases, and 19 bases separated the two germline ends. The CDR3 region is CASSSVPGTARTQYF. CDR3 in DNA: TGTGCCAGTAGTAGCGTCCCAGGGACGGCAAGGACCCAGTACTTC.

The chain carries TRBV5-6 and TRBJ2-7, with D perhaps assigned TRBD1 or TRBD2 (5 bases each). In germline, CDR1 is SGHDT, CDR2 YYEEEE. The CDR3 is made up of 14 amino acids. V lost 4 bases to trimming and J lost 6 bases, with 17 bases between them. The CDR3 here is CASSPAGDQGEQYV. In nucleotides, the CDR3 is TGTGCCAGCAGCCCCGCCGGGGATCAGGGCGAGCAGTACGTC.

The chain is built from TRBV5-4 and TRBJ2-1; 7 nucleotides line up with TRBD2. The length of the CDR3 is 16 residues. Germline V lookup: CDR1 SGHNT, CDR2 YYREEE (reference sequence). V lost 3 bases to trimming and J lost 1 base; unmatched junction nucleotides: 7. The CDR3 sequence: CASSSGVAGSYNEQFF. DNA of the CDR3: TGTGCCAGCAGCTCCGGGGTAGCGGGTTCCTACAATGAGCAGTTCTTC.

This chain joins TRBV7-2 and TRBJ2-1; 9 bases match TRBD2. The V gene end was trimmed by 5 bases and the J gene end by 4 bases; junction bases not matched to a gene: 9. This CDR3 contains 16 residues. CDR1 is SGHTA, CDR2 FQGNSA, per germline. CDR3 loop: CASSPATSGNYNEQFF. CDR3 bases: TGTGCCAGCAGCCCCGCGACTAGCGGTAATTACAATGAGCAGTTCTTC.

The chain recombines TRBV5-1 with TRBJ1-4; no reliable D call. From germline, CDR1 is SGHRS and CDR2 YFSETQ. Trimming left V 0 bases short and J 0 bases short, with 6 bases between. The CDR3 loop spans 15 amino acids. The CDR3 is CASSLDTATNEKLFF. The CDR3, as DNA: TGCGCCAGCAGCTTGGACACAGCAACTAATGAAAAACTGTTTTTT.

V and J are TRBV6-5 and TRBJ1-2; D not resolved. Germline CDR1 and CDR2: MNHEY and SVGAGI. The CDR3 runs to 16 residues. V lost 0 bases to trimming and J lost 2 bases, with 13 bases between them. This CDR3 is CASSYSYYAANYGYTF. DNA of the CDR3: TGTGCCAGCAGTTACTCATACTATGCAGCAAACTATGGCTACACCTTC.

The gene calls are TRBV12-3 or TRBV12-4 and TRBJ1-5; no clear D. Trimming shortened V by 10 bases and J by 0 bases, and 7 bases separated the two germline ends. This CDR3 has 12 amino acids. The CDR3, as DNA: TGTGCCACCTCCTATAGCAATCAGCCCCAGCATTTT. It translates to CATSYSNQPQHF.